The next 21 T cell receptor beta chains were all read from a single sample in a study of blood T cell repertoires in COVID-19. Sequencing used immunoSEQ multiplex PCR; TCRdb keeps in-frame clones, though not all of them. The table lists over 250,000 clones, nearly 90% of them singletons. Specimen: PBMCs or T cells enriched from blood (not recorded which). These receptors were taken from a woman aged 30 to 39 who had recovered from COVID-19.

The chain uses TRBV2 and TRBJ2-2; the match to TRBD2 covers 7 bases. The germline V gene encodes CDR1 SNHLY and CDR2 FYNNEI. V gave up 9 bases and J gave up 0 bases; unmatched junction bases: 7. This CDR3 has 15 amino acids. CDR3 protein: CARRASGANTGELFF. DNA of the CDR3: TGTGCCAGAAGGGCTAGCGGTGCGAACACCGGGGAGCTGTTTTTT.

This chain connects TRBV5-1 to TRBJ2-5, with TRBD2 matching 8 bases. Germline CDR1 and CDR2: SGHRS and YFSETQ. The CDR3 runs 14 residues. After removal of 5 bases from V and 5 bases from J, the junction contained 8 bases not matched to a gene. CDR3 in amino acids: CASRQRGPEETQYF. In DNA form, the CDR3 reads TGCGCCAGCAGACAGCGGGGGCCCGAGGAGACCCAGTACTTC.

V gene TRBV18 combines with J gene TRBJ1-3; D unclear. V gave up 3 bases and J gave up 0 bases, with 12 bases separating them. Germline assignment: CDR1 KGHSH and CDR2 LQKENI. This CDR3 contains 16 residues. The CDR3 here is CASSPLPRYSGNTIYF. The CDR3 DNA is TGTGCCAGCTCACCTCTTCCGAGATACTCTGGAAACACCATATATTTT.

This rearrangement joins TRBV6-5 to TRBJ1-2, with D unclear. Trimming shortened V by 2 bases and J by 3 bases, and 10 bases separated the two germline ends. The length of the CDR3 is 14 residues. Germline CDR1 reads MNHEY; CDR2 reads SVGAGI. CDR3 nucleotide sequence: TGTGCCAGCAGTTACCGTTTTTATGACTATGGCTACACCTTC. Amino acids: CASSYRFYDYGYTF.

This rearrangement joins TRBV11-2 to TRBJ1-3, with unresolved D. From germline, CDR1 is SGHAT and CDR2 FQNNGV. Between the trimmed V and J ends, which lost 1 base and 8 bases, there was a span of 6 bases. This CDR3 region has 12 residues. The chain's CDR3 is CASSLVTDTIYF. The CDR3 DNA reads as TGTGCCAGCAGCTTAGTAACGGACACCATATATTTT.

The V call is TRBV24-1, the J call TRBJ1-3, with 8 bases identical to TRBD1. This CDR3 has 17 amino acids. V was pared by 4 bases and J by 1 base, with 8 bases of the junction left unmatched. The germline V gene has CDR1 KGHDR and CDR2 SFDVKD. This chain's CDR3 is CATSERQGRVSGNTIYF. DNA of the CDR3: TGTGCCACCAGTGAGCGACAGGGGAGGGTTTCTGGAAACACCATATATTTT.

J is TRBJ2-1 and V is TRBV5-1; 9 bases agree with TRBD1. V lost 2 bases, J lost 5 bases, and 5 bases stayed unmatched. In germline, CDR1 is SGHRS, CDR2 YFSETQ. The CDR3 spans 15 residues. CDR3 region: CASSFGQGYNNEQFF. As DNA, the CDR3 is TGCGCCAGCAGCTTCGGACAGGGGTATAACAATGAGCAGTTCTTC.

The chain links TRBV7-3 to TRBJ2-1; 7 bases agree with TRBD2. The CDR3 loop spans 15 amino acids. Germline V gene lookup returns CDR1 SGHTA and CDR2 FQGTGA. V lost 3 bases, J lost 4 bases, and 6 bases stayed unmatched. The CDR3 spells CASSLRAGAYNEQFF. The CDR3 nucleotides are TGTGCCAGCAGCTTGAGGGCGGGAGCTTACAATGAGCAGTTCTTC.

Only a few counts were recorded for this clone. The CDR3 DNA follows: TGTGCCAGCAGCGTAGCGGCAGGGTCAAACTATGGCTACACCTTC. It encodes CASSVAAGSNYGYTF. J is TRBJ1-2 and V is TRBV9, with D tentatively TRBD1 (5 bases). Germline V gene lookup returns CDR1 SGDLS and CDR2 YYNGEE. V lost 0 bases, J lost 2 bases, and 11 bases lay in between. The CDR3 spans 15 residues.

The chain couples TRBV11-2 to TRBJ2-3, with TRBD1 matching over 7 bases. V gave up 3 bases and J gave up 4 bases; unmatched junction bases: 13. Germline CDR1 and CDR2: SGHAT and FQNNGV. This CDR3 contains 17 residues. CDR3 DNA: TGTGCCAGCAGCTTCCTGATACAGGGGTATGTCGCAGATACGCAGTATTTT. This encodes CASSFLIQGYVADTQYF.

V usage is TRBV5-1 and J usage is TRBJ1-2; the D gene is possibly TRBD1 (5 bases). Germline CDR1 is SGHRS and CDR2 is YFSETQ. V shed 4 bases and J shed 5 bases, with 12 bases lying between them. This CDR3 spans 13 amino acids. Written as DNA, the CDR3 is TGCGCCAGCAGCAGATGGGGGGATTATGGCTACACCTTC. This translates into CASSRWGDYGYTF.

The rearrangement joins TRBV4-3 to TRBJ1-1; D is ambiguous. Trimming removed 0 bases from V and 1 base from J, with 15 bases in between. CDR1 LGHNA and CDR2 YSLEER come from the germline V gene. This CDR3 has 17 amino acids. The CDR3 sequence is CASSQDYRPERNTEAFF. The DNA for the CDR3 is TGCGCCAGCAGCCAAGATTATCGTCCAGAAAGGAACACTGAAGCTTTCTTT.

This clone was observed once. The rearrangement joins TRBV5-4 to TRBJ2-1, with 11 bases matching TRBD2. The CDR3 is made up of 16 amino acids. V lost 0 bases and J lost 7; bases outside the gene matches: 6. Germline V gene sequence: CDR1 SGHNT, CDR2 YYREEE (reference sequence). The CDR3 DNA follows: TGTGCCAGCAGCTTGGTAGCGGGAGGGCCGGCGAATGAGCAGTTCTTC. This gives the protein CASSLVAGGPANEQFF.

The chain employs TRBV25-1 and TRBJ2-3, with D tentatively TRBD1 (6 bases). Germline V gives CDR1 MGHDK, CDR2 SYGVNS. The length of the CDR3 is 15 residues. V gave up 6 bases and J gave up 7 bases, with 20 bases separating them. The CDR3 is CASSLTGQDHNTQYF. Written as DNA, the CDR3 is TGTGCCAGCAGCCTGACAGGCCAAGACCACAATACGCAGTATTTT.

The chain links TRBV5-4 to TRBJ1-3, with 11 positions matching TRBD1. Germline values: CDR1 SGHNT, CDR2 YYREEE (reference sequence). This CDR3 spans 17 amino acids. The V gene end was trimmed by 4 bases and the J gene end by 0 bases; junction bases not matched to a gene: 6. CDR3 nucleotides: TGTGCCAGCAGCGGAACGGGGACAGGGGGCTCTGGAAACACCATATATTTT. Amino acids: CASSGTGTGGSGNTIYF. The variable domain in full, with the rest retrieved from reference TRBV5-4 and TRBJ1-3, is ETGVTQSPTHLIKTRGQQVTLRCSSQSGHNTVSWYQQALGQGPQFIFQYYREEENGRGNFPPRFSGLQFPNYSSELNVNALELDDSALYLCASSGTGTGGSGNTIYFGEGSWLTVV.

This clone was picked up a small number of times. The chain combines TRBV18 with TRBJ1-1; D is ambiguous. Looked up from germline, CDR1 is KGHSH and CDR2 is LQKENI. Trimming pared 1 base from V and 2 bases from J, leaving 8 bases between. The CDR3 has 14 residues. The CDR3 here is CASSPREVNTEAFF. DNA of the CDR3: TGTGCCAGCTCACCACGGGAGGTAAACACTGAAGCTTTCTTT.

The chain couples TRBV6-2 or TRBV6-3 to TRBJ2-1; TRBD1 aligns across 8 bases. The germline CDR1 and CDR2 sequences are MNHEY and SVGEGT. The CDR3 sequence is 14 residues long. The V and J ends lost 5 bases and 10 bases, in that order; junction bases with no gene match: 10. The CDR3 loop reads CASSEDRASLEQFF. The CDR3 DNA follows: TGTGCCAGCAGTGAGGACAGGGCCTCTTTAGAGCAGTTCTTC.

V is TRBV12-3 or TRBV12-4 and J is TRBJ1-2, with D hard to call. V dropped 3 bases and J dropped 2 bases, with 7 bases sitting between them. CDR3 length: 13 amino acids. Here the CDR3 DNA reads TGTGCCAGCAGTTTGGGCCGGAACTATGGCTACACCTTC. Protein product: CASSLGRNYGYTF.

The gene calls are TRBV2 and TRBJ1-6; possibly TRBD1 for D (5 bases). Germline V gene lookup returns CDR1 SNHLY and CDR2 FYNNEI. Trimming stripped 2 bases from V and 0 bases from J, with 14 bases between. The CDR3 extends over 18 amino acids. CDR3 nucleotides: TGTGCCAGCAGTGAATCAGGGTTTAGCAACTCCTATAATTCACCCCTCCACTTT. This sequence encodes CASSESGFSNSYNSPLHF.

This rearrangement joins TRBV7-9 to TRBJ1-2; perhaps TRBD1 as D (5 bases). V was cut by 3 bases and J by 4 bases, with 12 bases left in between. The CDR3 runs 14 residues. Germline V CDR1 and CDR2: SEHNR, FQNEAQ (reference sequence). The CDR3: CASSFSQGFYGYTF. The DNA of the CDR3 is TGTGCCAGCAGCTTTAGTCAGGGTTTCTATGGCTACACCTTC.

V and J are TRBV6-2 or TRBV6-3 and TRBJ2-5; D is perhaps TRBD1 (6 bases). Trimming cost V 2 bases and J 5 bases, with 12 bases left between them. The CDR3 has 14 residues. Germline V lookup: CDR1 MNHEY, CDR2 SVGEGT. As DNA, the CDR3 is TGTGCCAGCAGTTACGTGGGGGCGCAGGAGACCCAGTACTTC. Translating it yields CASSYVGAQETQYF.